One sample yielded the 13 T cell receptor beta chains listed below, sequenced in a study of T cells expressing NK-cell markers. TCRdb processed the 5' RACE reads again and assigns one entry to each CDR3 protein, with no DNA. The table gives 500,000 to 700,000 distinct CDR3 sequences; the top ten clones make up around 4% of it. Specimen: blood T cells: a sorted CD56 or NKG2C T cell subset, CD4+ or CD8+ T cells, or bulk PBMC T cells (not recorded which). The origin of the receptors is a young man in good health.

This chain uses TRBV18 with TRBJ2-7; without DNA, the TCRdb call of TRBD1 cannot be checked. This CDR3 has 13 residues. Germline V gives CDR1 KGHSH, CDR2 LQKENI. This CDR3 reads CASSRTETYEQYF.

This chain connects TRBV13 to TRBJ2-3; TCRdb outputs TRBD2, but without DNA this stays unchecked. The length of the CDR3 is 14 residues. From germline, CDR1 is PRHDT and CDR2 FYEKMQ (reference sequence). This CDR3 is CASSGGRAEDTQYF.

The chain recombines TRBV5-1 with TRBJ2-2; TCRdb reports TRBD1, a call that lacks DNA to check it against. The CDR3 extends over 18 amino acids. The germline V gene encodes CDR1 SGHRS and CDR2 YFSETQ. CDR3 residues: CASREGRETLANTGELFF.

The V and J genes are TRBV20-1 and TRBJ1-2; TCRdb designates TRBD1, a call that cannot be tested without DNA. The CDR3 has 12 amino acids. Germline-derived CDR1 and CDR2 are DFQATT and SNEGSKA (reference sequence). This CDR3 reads CSAKDRGEGYTF.

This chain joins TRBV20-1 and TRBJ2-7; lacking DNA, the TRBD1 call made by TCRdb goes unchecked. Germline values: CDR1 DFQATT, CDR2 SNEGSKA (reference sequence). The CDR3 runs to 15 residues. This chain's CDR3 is CSATTPRGHTYEQYF.

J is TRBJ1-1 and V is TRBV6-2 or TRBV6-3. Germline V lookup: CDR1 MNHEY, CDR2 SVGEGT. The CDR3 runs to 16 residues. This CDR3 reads CASTPERTGRISEAFF.

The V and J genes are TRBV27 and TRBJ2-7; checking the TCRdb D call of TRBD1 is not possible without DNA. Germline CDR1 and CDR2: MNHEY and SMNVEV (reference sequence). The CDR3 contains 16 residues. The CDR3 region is CASSISLADRAYEQYF.

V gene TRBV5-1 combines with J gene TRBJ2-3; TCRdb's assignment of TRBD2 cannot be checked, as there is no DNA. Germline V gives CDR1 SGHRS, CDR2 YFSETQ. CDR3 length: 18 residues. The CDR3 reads CASSPSSGLAGSTDTQYF.

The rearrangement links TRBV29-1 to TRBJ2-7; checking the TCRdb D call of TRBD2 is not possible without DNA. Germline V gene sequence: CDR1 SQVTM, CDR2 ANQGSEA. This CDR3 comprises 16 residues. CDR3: CSVLDVGGRAAYEQYF.

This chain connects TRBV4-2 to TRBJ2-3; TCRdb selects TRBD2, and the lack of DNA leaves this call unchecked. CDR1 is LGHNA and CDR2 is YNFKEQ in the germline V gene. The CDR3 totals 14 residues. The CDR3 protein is CASSPRTSGRAQYF.

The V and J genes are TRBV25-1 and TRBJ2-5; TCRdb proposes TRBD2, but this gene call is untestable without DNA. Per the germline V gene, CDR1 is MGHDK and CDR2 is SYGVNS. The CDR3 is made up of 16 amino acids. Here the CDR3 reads CASSESPAGDWETQYF.

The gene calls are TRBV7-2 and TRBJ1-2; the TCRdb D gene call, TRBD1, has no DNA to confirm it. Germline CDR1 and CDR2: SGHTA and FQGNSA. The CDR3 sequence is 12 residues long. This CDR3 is CASSLDPGGYTF.

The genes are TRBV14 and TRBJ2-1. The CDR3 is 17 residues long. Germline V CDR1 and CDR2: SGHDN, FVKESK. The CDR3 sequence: CASSGQVEGSSYNEQFF.